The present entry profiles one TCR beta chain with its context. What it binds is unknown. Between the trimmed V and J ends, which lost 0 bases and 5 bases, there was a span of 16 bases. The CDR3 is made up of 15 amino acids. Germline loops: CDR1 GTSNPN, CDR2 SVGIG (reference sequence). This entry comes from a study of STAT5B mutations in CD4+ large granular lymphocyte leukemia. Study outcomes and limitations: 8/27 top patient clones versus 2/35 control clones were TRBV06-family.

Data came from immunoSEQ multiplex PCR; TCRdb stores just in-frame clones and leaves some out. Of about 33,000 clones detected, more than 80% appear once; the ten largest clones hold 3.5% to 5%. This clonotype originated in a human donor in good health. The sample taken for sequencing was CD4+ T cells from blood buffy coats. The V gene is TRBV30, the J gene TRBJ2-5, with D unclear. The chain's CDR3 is CAWSVLVGVSETQYF. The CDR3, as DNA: TGTGCCTGGAGTGTACTGGTTGGAGTCTCGGAGACCCAGTACTTC.